This TCR beta chain was captured by sequencing in a study of T cells in Graves' hyperthyroidism and ophthalmopathy. In germline, CDR1 is SGHAT, CDR2 FQNNGV. V shed 3 bases and J 6 bases; nucleotides not matched to a gene: 13. This CDR3 region has 17 residues. Amplified TCR beta CDR3 regions derived from RNA transcripts. First-round RT-PCR with HTBI primers amplified the TCR CDR3 region. A single record per CDR3 protein comes from TCRdb applying MiXCR to the multiplex PCR reads. The sample shows approximately 610,000 distinct CDR3 sequences, 15% to 20% of them seen only once. By frequency in the sample, this clonotype is medium-sized.

This TCR came from a woman aged 18-35 years with Graves' hyperthyroidism. The chain combines TRBV11-2 with TRBJ2-3, with 9 nucleotides matching TRBD2. Material: blood. DNA for the CDR3: TGTGCCAGCAGCTTCCACAAGGCGGGAGGGCCATCGGATACGCAGTATTTT. Translation: CASSFHKAGGPSDTQYF.